This record looks at one T cell receptor beta chain sequence and its context. The antigen is unknown. The sorted-subset replicate PCRs were given around 190 ng DNA, which is 27,000 or so T cell genomes. Methods used by the authors: Because ImmunoSEQ provided only junction sequences with no quality scores, the filtering differed. The repertoire was sequenced with immunoSEQ multiplex PCR; TCRdb's copy has only in-frame clones and lacks some. The V and J calls and the clone size are those of that table, but D and trimming were determined from the DNA. The sample consists of 2 million to 2.5 million clones, 95% of them appearing once. This record belongs to a study of shared clonotypes between healthy human individuals. General observations from the study: The study generally estimated greater richness for naive than memory subsets.

Trimming at V came to 5 bases and at J to 0 bases, leaving 6 bases not matched to a gene. Germline V gene sequence: CDR1 SGHTA, CDR2 FQGNSA. This CDR3 region has 15 residues. The sequenced sample consisted of naive CD4+ T cells sorted from blood. Specified subset: CD45RA+ positively selected. The chain is built from TRBV7-2 and TRBJ2-5; 7 nucleotides align to TRBD1. This TCR came from a man younger than 30 in good health. CDR3 in amino acids: CASSQGQADQETQYF. The DNA for the CDR3 is TGTGCCAGCAGCCAAGGACAGGCCGACCAAGAGACCCAGTACTTC.